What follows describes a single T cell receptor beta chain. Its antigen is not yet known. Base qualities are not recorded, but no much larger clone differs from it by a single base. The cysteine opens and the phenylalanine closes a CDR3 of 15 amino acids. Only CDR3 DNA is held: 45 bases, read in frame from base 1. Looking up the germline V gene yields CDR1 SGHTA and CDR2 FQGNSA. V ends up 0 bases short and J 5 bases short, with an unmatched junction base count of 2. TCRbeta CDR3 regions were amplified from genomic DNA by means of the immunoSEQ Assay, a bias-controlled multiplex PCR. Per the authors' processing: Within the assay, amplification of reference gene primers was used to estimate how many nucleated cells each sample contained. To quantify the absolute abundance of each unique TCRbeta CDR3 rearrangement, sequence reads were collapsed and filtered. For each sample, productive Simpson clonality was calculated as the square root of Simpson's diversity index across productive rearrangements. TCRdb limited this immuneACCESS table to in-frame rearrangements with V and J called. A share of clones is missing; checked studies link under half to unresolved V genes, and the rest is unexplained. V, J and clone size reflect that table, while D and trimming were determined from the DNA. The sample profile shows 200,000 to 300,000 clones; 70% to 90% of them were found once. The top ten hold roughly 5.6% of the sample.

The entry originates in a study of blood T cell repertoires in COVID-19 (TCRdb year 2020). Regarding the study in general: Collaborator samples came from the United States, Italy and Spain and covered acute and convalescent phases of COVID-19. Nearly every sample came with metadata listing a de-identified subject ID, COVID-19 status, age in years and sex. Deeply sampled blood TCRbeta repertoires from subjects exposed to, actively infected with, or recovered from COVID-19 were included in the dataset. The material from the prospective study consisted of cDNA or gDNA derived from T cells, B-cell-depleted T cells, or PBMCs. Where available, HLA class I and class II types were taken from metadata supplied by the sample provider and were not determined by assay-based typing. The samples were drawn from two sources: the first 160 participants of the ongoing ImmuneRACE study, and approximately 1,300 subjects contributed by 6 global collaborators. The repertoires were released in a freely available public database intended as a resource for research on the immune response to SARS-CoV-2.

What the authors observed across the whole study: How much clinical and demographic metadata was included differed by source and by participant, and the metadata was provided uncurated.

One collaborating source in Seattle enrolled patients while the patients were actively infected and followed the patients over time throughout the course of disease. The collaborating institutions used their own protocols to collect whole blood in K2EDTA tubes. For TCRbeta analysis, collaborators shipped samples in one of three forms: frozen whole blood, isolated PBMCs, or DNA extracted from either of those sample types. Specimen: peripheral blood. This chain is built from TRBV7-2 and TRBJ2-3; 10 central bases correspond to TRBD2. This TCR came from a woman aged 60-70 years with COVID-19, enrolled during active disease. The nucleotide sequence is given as TGTGCCAGCAGCTTAGCGAGACTAGCGGGAGATACGCAGTATTTT. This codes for CASSLARLAGDTQYF.